This T cell receptor beta chain came from a study of T cell responses to AZD1222 COVID-19 vaccine. Notes on this clone: Its antigen remains unidentified.

Assay used: immunoSEQ multiplex PCR; TCRdb lists only in-frame clones, some missing. The repertoire includes over 70,000 clones, roughly 90% of them detected once, and roughly 5.3% sits in the top ten. Study-wide results and limits: Possibly, clonal diversity was underestimated; donors were largely white British and included more females.

This CDR3 has 15 amino acids. Germline V CDR1 and CDR2: LNHNV, YYDKDF (reference sequence). V was trimmed by 1 base and J by 5 bases, leaving 13 bases between them. The chain combines TRBV15 with TRBJ2-3, with a weak D call TRBD2 (6 bases). The sequence came from an adult who received the AZD1222 COVID-19 vaccine. The sample in question was peripheral blood, obtained 28 days after the second AZD1222 dose. The CDR3 is CATSRVMRRGDTQYF. The CDR3 DNA sequence: TGTGCCACCAGCAGAGTTATGAGGAGGGGAGATACGCAGTATTTT.